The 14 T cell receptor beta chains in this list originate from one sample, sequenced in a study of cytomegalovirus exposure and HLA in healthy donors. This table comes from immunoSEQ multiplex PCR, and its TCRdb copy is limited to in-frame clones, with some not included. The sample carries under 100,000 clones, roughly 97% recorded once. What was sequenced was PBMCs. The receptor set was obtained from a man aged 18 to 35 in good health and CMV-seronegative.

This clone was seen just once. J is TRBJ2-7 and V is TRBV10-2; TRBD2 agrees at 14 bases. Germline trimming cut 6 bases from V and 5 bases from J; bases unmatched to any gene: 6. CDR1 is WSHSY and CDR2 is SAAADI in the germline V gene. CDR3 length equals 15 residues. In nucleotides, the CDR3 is TGCGCCAGCAGACCGGGACTAGCGGGAGAAGACGAGCAGTACTTC. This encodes CASRPGLAGEDEQYF.

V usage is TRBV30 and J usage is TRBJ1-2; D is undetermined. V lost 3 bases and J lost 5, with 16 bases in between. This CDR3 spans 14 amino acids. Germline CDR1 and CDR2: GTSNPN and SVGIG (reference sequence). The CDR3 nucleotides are TGTGCCTGGAGGGAGGGTTCCAAAAGATATGGCTACACCTTC. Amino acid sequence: CAWREGSKRYGYTF.

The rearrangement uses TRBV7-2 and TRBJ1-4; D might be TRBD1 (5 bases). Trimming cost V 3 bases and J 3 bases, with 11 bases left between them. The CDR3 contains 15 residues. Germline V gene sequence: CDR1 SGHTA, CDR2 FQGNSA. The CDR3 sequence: CASSLGGRANEKLFF. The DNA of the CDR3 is TGTGCCAGCAGCTTGGGGGGGAGAGCTAATGAAAAACTGTTTTTT.

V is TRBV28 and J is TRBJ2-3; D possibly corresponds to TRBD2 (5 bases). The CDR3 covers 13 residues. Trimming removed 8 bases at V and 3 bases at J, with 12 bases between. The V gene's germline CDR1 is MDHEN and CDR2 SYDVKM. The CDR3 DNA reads TGTGCCAGCCTACTAGGGCTGACAGATACGCAGTATTTT. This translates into CASLLGLTDTQYF.

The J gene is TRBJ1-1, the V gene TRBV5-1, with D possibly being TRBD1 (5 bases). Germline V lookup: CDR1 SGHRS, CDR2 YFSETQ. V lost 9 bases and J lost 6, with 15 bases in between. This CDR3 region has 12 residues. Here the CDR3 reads CAIDYGGAEAFF. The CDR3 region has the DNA TGCGCCATCGACTACGGGGGGGCTGAAGCTTTCTTT.

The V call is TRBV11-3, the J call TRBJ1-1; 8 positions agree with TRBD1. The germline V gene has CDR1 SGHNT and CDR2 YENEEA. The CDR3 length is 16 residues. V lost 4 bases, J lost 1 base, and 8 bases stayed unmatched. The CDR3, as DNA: TGTGCCAGCAGCTCCCCAGGGGGCACTGGGAACACTGAAGCTTTCTTT. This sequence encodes CASSSPGGTGNTEAFF.

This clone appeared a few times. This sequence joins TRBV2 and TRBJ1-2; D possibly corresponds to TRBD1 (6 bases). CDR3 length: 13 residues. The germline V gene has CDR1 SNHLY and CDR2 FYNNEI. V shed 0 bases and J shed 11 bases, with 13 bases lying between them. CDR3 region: CASSEAYSRGYTF. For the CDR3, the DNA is TGTGCCAGCAGTGAAGCCTATTCCAGGGGATACACCTTC.

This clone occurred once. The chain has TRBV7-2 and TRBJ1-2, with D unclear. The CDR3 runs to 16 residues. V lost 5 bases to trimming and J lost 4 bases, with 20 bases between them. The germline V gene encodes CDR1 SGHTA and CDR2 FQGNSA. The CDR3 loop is CASSPTLGWEVYGYTF. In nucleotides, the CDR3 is TGTGCCAGCAGCCCGACACTGGGGTGGGAGGTCTATGGCTACACCTTC.

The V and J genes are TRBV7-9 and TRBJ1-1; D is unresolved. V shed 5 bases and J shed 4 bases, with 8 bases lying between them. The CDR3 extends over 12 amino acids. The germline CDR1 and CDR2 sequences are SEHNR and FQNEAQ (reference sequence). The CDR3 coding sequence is TGTGCCAGCAGCGCCTCGGGCACTGAAGCTTTCTTT. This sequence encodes CASSASGTEAFF.

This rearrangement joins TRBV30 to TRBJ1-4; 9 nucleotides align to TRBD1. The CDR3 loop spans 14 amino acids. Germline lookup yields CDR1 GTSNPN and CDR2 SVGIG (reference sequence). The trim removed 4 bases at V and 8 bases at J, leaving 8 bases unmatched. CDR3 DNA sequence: TGTGCCTGGAACCGACAGGGGGTGTTAGAAAAACTGTTTTTT. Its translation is CAWNRQGVLEKLFF.

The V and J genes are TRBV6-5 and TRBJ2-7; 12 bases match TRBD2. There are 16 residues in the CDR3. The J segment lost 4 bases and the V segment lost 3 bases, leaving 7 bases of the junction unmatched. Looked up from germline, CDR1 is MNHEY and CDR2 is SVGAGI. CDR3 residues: CASSYNGGLAGYEQYF. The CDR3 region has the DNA TGTGCCAGCAGTTATAATGGGGGACTAGCGGGTTACGAGCAGTACTTC.

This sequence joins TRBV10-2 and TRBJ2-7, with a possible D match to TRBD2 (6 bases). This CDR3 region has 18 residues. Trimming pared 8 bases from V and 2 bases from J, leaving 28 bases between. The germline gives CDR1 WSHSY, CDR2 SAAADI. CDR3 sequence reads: CASGPMEGWPGEAYEQYF. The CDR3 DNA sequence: TGCGCCAGCGGCCCCATGGAGGGTTGGCCGGGGGAGGCCTACGAGCAGTACTTC.

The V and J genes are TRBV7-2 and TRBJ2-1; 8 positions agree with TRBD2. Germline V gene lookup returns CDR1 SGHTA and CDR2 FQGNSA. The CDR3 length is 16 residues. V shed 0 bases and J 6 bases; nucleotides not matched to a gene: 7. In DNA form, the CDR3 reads TGTGCCAGCAGCTTAGCACCGGGACTAGTGAGCAATGAGCAGTTCTTC. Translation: CASSLAPGLVSNEQFF.

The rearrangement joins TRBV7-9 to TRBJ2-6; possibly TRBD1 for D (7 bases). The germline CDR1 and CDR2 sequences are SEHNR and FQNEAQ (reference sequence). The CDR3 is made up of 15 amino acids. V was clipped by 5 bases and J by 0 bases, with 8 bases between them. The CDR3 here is CASSQGGSGANVLTF. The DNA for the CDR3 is TGTGCCAGCAGCCAGGGGGGCTCTGGGGCCAACGTCCTGACTTTC.